The clone carrying this TCR beta chain was seen only once. Its target is not known. TCRdb's copy holds only in-frame clones and misses some; the assay was immunoSEQ multiplex PCR. Of tens of thousands of clones detected, 90% appear once; the ten largest clones hold less than 5%. These data are taken from a study of graft-versus-host responses after intestinal transplantation. Study overall: Transplant types were multivisceral, liver-intestinal, or isolated intestinal. The whole recipient group had anti-thymocyte globulin induction followed by tacrolimus and steroids for around three years. Study-wide points: There was an association between peak levels of circulating GvH clones and early post-transplant HvG declines. Recipient marrow showed GvH clones, some seen first in ileum or blood.

This CDR3 is built from 12 residues. Germline CDR1 and CDR2: GTSNPN and SVGIG (reference sequence). Deletions cut 0 bases from V and 9 bases from J, with 9 bases between. The chain carries TRBV30 and TRBJ2-1; no clear D. This receptor was identified in a human donor who was the organ donor for an intestinal transplant. The sequenced sample was unstimulated CD8+ T cells sorted from spleen or lymph node cells, obtained before transplant. The DNA for the CDR3 is TGTGCCTGGAGTGTGGCGGTGAGTGAGCAGTTCTTC. This sequence encodes CAWSVAVSEQFF.